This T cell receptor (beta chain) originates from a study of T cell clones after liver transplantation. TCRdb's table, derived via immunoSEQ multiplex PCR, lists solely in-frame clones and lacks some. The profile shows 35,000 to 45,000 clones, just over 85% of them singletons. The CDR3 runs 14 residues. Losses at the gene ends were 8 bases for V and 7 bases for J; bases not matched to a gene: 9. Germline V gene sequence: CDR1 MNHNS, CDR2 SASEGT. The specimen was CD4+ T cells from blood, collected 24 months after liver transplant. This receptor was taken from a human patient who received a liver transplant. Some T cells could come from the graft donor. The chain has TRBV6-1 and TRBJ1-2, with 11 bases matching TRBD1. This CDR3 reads CASRSRTGGVGYTF. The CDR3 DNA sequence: TGTGCCAGCCGCTCCAGGACAGGGGGCGTTGGCTACACCTTC.